Listed below are T cell receptor beta chains from one sample, sequenced in a study of response to subunit inactivated influenza vaccine. TCRdb re-analysed the RT-PCR reads in MiXCR, keeping a single row per CDR3 protein. The sample yields about 520,000 distinct CDR3 sequences, under 8.5% seen once. Sequencing was performed on PBMCs from blood, taken roughly 24 months after vaccination. These receptors came from a man aged 50 to 75 who received an inactivated influenza vaccine. Each CDR3 is given without its conserved first and last residue. Clone sizes are given selectively: once, few, many, or a class where the clone is expanded.

j_call v_call clone_size cdr3_aa
TRBJ2-6 TRBV12-3/TRBV12-4 few ASRTTGANVLT
TRBJ2-1 TRBV12-3/TRBV12-4 - ASSPPNGYVNEQF
TRBJ1-3 TRBV9 few ASSVRQGSGNTIY
TRBJ2-1 TRBV5-1 many ASSLGVGLRSYNEQF
TRBJ2-1 TRBV27 few ANSGASGYNEQF
TRBJ2-3 TRBV10-3 many AISESGGSGDTQY
TRBJ2-2 TRBV29-1 few SVRALTGELF
TRBJ2-3 TRBV5-1 - ATARTSGRGDTQY
TRBJ1-5 TRBV7-8 - ASSSTGSRYQPQH
TRBJ2-5 TRBV7-6 - ASSLDGTGFAGETQY
TRBJ2-3 TRBV30 few AWRGSYSTDTQY
TRBJ2-7 TRBV7-9 many ASSSGRYYEQY
TRBJ2-7 TRBV6-2/TRBV6-3 few ASRDWQDGDEQY
TRBJ1-5 TRBV7-9 many ASSSSRTPQPQH
TRBJ2-7 TRBV18 many ASSPREFSYEQY
TRBJ2-1 TRBV11-3 few ASSPGTRFNEQF
TRBJ2-7 TRBV7-7 many ASSLDVGDEQY
TRBJ2-7 TRBV12-3/TRBV12-4 few ASSPVGTGLGEQY
TRBJ2-7 TRBV4-3 few ASSRIAEPTYEQY
TRBJ1-2 TRBV7-2 - ASSLLTGPSGYT
TRBJ2-1 TRBV7-9 - ASKGLAGGLTGNEQF
TRBJ1-1 TRBV2 few ASFAGGNTEAF
TRBJ2-1 TRBV29-1 few SALVDYNEQF
TRBJ2-4 TRBV20-1 few SARAKALAKNIQY
TRBJ2-1 TRBV18 few ASSPRAGGNNEQF
TRBJ2-5 TRBV9 - ASSVDQGGKTQY
TRBJ1-4 TRBV4-3 - ASSQDPGPGQYATNEKLF
TRBJ2-1 TRBV20-1 many SASTSGYNEQF
TRBJ2-6 TRBV2 many ASSERGGRAVLALSGANVLT
TRBJ2-1 TRBV4-2 - ASSQDLGLANNEQF
TRBJ2-7 TRBV4-2 - ASSQSSGISYEQY
TRBJ1-2 TRBV7-9 - ASSFIRGNYGYT
TRBJ1-3 TRBV12-3/TRBV12-4 few ASSPDSRVGGNTIY
TRBJ2-2 TRBV20-1 many SARVGGRPNTGELF
TRBJ2-3 TRBV20-1 many SAMGGTDTQY
TRBJ2-1 TRBV27 few AIRIDRVAGPGEQF
TRBJ1-5 TRBV7-2 - ASSQGWGSQPQH
TRBJ1-5 TRBV12-3/TRBV12-4 few ASSTNSDSNQPQH
TRBJ2-3 TRBV12-3/TRBV12-4 few ASTEQGTDTQY
TRBJ2-7 TRBV5-1 many ASSWDSYYEQY
TRBJ2-5 TRBV7-3 few ASSLTGGTGETQY
TRBJ2-3 TRBV18 few ASSPPLQGEGNADTQY
TRBJ2-5 TRBV9 - ASSVGTGQETQY
TRBJ2-7 TRBV5-5 many ASSLYGNEQY
TRBJ1-1 TRBV2 many ASRTANTEAF
TRBJ2-5 TRBV6-2/TRBV6-3 few ASSYPPSGETQY
TRBJ2-2 TRBV5-6 few ASSSRGIIGELF
TRBJ2-3 TRBV29-1 few SVEGQISTDTQY
TRBJ2-7 TRBV7-2 few ASSRPEGNTYRYEQY
TRBJ2-4 TRBV7-2 many ASSLDRDSGIQY
TRBJ2-7 TRBV15 - ATSKGLAGGPPYEQY
TRBJ2-3 TRBV7-7 many ASSEGLAGTDTQY
TRBJ1-6 TRBV10-3 - AISQQGRESPLH